The clone carrying this T cell receptor beta chain was picked up many times. Time point denoted: before trial treatment. The record originates from a study of low-dose radiotherapy and immunotherapy resistance in tumors. About the study: A dose of 0.5 Gy per fraction was delivered to Cohort 1 every 2 weeks, for a total of 6.5 Gy.

V shed 3 bases, J shed 4 bases, and the junction held 8 bases outside the gene matches. Germline V lookup: CDR1 LNHDA, CDR2 SQIVND (reference sequence). The CDR3 has 16 residues. Alpha- and beta-chain coverage of first-strand cDNA came from TRAV- and TRBV-specific primers. Using a constant-region primer together with a V-primer adapter, TCRs were subjected to about 18 PCR cycles of amplification. TCRdb independently ran MiXCR on the reads; one entry per CDR3 protein. The repertoire holds 75,000 to 95,000 distinct CDR3 sequences, with over 15% as singletons. The gene calls are TRBV19 and TRBJ1-1, with TRBD1 identical over 10 bases. The sample in question was PBMCs, obtained before treatment. The sequence came from a male donor with prostate cancer. This CDR3 is CASSIYQDRGLTEAFF. Here the CDR3 DNA reads TGTGCCAGTAGTATCTATCAAGACAGGGGGCTCACTGAAGCTTTCTTT.